The 21 T cell receptor beta chains below all came from one sample that was sequenced in a study of OX40 agonist ivuxolimab in advanced cancers. Here immunoSEQ multiplex PCR was the method, and the copy in TCRdb shows in-frame clones only, minus some. The sample lists tens of thousands of clones; about 90% were seen once. Sequencing used CD4+ or CD8+ T cells sorted from blood, obtained in a trial of the OX40 agonist ivuxolimab. These TCRs come from an adult with an advanced solid tumor such as melanoma, head and neck, liver or kidney cancer.

The chain joins TRBV29-1 to TRBJ2-1, with 8 positions matching TRBD2. V dropped 6 bases and J dropped 7; count of bases not matched to a gene: 11. The CDR3 is 14 amino acids. Germline CDR1 and CDR2: SQVTM and ANQGSEA. The CDR3 bases are TGCAGCGTCCAACGCGGGACTAGGTCTAATGAGCAGTTCTTC. It encodes CSVQRGTRSNEQFF.

Here the CDR3 reads CASSSPGGRDEQFF. The CDR3 bases are TGTGCCAGTAGTAGTCCTGGGGGTAGGGATGAGCAGTTCTTC. This chain links TRBV19 with TRBJ2-1; D possibly uses TRBD1 or TRBD2 (5 bases each). The CDR3 length is 14 residues. V was clipped by 4 bases and J by 8 bases, with 15 bases between them. Germline V gene lookup returns CDR1 LNHDA and CDR2 SQIVND (reference sequence). The full variable domain, in which reference TRBV19 and TRBJ2-1 provide the parts outside the CDR3, is DGGITQSPKYLFRKEGQNVTLSCEQNLNHDAMYWYRQDPGQGLRLIYYSQIVNDFQKGDIAEGYSVSREKKESFPLTVTSAQKNPTAFYLCASSSPGGRDEQFFGPGTRLTVL.

Here the CDR3 reads CASSEVGKNTEAFF. The CDR3 bases are TGTGCCAGCAGTGAAGTCGGCAAGAACACTGAAGCTTTCTTT. This chain joins TRBV6-1 and TRBJ1-1; D gene uncertain. This CDR3 spans 14 amino acids. Deletions cut 1 base from V and 1 base from J, with 7 bases between. CDR1 is MNHNS and CDR2 is SASEGT in the germline V gene.

This sequence joins TRBV6-6 and TRBJ2-7; D possibly corresponds to TRBD1 (6 bases). This CDR3 is 14 amino acids long. V lost 8 bases to trimming and J lost 3 bases, with 17 bases between them. From germline, CDR1 is MNHNY and CDR2 SVGAGI (reference sequence). The CDR3 region is CASQRGFHNYEQYF. The CDR3 DNA is TGTGCCAGCCAGAGGGGGTTCCACAACTACGAGCAGTACTTC.

V is TRBV5-1 and J is TRBJ1-2, with a tentative D call TRBD1 (5 bases). CDR1 is SGHRS, CDR2 YFSETQ, per germline. Between the trimmed V and J ends, which lost 3 bases and 3 bases, there was a span of 9 bases. The CDR3 covers 13 residues. The CDR3 sequence is CASSWGTDYGYTF. The CDR3 bases are TGCGCCAGCAGCTGGGGGACGGACTATGGCTACACCTTC.

This clone is a singleton in its sample. The V call is TRBV15, the J call TRBJ2-3; D tentatively reads TRBD1 or TRBD2 (5 bases each). V was cut by 1 base and J by 1 base, with 12 bases left in between. Germline V gene lookup returns CDR1 LNHNV and CDR2 YYDKDF (reference sequence). CDR3 length equals 16 residues. In DNA form, the CDR3 reads TGTGCCACCAGCAGAGGGGGGTTTGTGGGCACAGATACGCAGTATTTT. Translating gives CATSRGGFVGTDTQYF.

The rearrangement joins TRBV9 to TRBJ1-1; D is unclear. Germline CDR1 is SGDLS and CDR2 is YYNGEE. The CDR3 runs to 13 residues. Trimming took 0 bases from V and 2 from J, leaving 5 bases between them. CDR3 amino acids: CASSVDGNTEAFF. CDR3 DNA sequence: TGTGCCAGCAGCGTAGATGGCAACACTGAAGCTTTCTTT.

This clone was picked up one time. The V gene is TRBV5-8, the J gene TRBJ2-3; a weak D match, TRBD2 (6 bases). Germline V gives CDR1 SGHTS, CDR2 YDEGEE. This CDR3 comprises 14 residues. V was trimmed by 1 base and J by 4 bases, leaving 10 bases between them. The CDR3 here is CASSLLTGADTQYF. CDR3 nucleotide sequence: TGTGCCAGCAGCTTGCTTACGGGAGCAGATACGCAGTATTTT.

This clone occurred a few times. This rearrangement joins TRBV28 to TRBJ2-7; D is ambiguous. The CDR3 is 12 amino acids. V lost 3 bases and J 3 bases, leaving 6 bases between the germline ends. The V gene's germline CDR1 is MDHEN and CDR2 SYDVKM. CDR3 sequence (DNA): TGTGCCAGCAGTTTGAGTCTCTACGAGCAGTACTTC. Translation: CASSLSLYEQYF.

This clone was found once. CDR3 protein: CASSLSWASNGNRSPLHF. Written as DNA, the CDR3 is TGTGCCAGCAGTTTATCCTGGGCCAGCAACGGAAATCGATCACCCCTCCACTTT. This sequence joins TRBV28 and TRBJ1-6; D uncertain. The germline V and J ends were trimmed by 1 base and 10 bases, with 23 bases remaining between them. CDR1 is MDHEN and CDR2 is SYDVKM in the germline V gene. This CDR3 has 18 amino acids.

This chain joins TRBV4-2 and TRBJ1-1; no clear D. Germline values: CDR1 LGHNA, CDR2 YNFKEQ. This CDR3 has 17 residues. Trimming left V 2 bases short and J 0 bases short, with 16 bases between. CDR3 sequence reads: CASSQSVRAAMNTEAFF. The CDR3 nucleotides read TGTGCCAGCAGCCAATCAGTGCGTGCGGCTATGAACACTGAAGCTTTCTTT.

The rearrangement joins TRBV6-5 to TRBJ1-3; D is ambiguous. V dropped 7 bases and J dropped 0 bases, with 13 bases sitting between them. CDR3 size: 15 residues. In germline, CDR1 is MNHEY, CDR2 SVGAGI. This chain's CDR3 is CASTSSWYSGNTIYF. The CDR3 DNA follows: TGTGCCAGCACCTCTAGTTGGTACTCTGGAAACACCATATATTTT.

The V gene is TRBV29-1, the J gene TRBJ2-3, with D unclear. Trimming stripped 7 bases from V and 2 bases from J, with 13 bases between. CDR1 and CDR2 (germline): SQVTM, ANQGSEA. CDR3 size: 13 residues. CDR3 region: CSGMTMYTDTQYF. CDR3 DNA sequence: TGCAGCGGTATGACGATGTACACAGATACGCAGTATTTT.

The gene calls are TRBV19 and TRBJ2-3; TRBD2 might be the D (6 bases). Germline lookup yields CDR1 LNHDA and CDR2 SQIVND (reference sequence). V lost 4 bases to trimming and J lost 0 bases, with 8 bases between them. The CDR3 sequence is 14 residues long. The CDR3: CASSTSASTDTQYF. The CDR3 DNA sequence: TGTGCCAGTAGTACTAGCGCAAGCACAGATACGCAGTATTTT.

This rearrangement joins TRBV11-2 to TRBJ2-7; D ambiguous. Germline V gene data show CDR1 as SGHAT and CDR2 as FQNNGV. V was shortened by 6 bases and J by 4 bases, with 19 bases between the two germline ends. The CDR3 spans 15 residues. The DNA of the CDR3 is TGTGCCAGCAGTAGCAGTGGAGAGGCGGCGTACGAGCAGTACTTC. Its translation: CASSSSGEAAYEQYF. The full variable domain, rest sourced from reference TRBV11-2 and TRBJ2-7, is EAGVAQSPRYKIIEKRQSVAFWCNPISGHATLYWYQQILGQGPKLLIQFQNNGVVDDSQLPKDRFSAERLKGVDSTLKIQPAKLEDSAVYLCASSSSGEAAYEQYFGPGTRLTVT.

The gene calls are TRBV5-6 and TRBJ2-6; 7 bases fit TRBD1. The CDR3 has 19 residues. CDR1 and CDR2 from the germline V gene are SGHDT and YYEEEE. Trimming cost V 2 bases and J 0 bases; bases outside gene matches: 11. The CDR3 is CASSLLERTGRSGANVLTF. DNA for the CDR3: TGTGCCAGCAGCTTACTAGAAAGGACAGGCCGCTCTGGGGCCAACGTCCTGACTTTC.

The chain joins TRBV9 to TRBJ2-7; no reliable D call. CDR1 SGDLS and CDR2 YYNGEE come from the germline V gene. This CDR3 has 15 amino acids. Trimming took off 3 bases at V and 4 bases at J, with 17 bases between the two ends. CDR3: CASSALPGLGYEQYF. The CDR3, as DNA: TGTGCCAGCAGCGCCCTCCCGGGTTTAGGGTACGAGCAGTACTTC.

V and J are TRBV5-1 and TRBJ1-1; D remains ambiguous. This CDR3 is built from 13 residues. Between the trimmed V and J ends, which lost 1 base and 6 bases, there was a span of 10 bases. Germline CDR1 and CDR2: SGHRS and YFSETQ. In DNA form, the CDR3 reads TGCGCCAGCAGCTTGAAGGAAAGGGCTGAAGCTTTCTTT. It encodes CASSLKERAEAFF.

This sequence joins TRBV27 and TRBJ1-5, with TRBD1 as a possible D gene (5 bases). This CDR3 is 18 amino acids long. V dropped 5 bases and J dropped 0 bases, with 20 bases sitting between them. Looked up from germline, CDR1 is MNHEY and CDR2 is SMNVEV (reference sequence). The CDR3 loop is CASSPSAGTAYSNQPQHF. The CDR3 coding sequence is TGTGCCAGCAGTCCTTCAGCCGGGACGGCATATAGCAATCAGCCCCAGCATTTT.

In nucleotides, the CDR3 is TGTGCCAGCAGCCCCCGGGACAGGGGTTACGAGCAGTACTTC. It is translated as CASSPRDRGYEQYF. The chain has TRBV13 and TRBJ2-7; 10 positions match TRBD1. The CDR3 is 14 residues long. The ends lost 5 bases at V and 4 bases at J; junction bases unmatched: 5. The germline gives CDR1 PRHDT, CDR2 FYEKMQ (reference sequence).

The J gene is TRBJ1-5, the V gene TRBV5-1; unclear D gene. This CDR3 region has 13 residues. The V and J ends lost 0 bases and 5 bases respectively, with 6 bases between them. Per germline, CDR1 SGHRS and CDR2 YFSETQ. The CDR3 region has the DNA TGCGCCAGCAGCTTGGGACCCGATCAGCCCCAGCATTTT. This codes for CASSLGPDQPQHF.